This is a list of T cell receptor beta chains from one sample in a study of cytomegalovirus exposure and HLA in healthy donors. Here immunoSEQ multiplex PCR was the method, and the copy in TCRdb shows in-frame clones only, minus some. The sample has about 86,000 clones, about 76% seen once; the top ten hold approximately 15%. Sample: PBMCs. These receptors all come from a woman between 35 and 50 years old in good health and CMV-seropositive. Both conserved end residues are part of each CDR3. D genes are given only for firm matches.

>.|TRBV14
CASSPYRVADLNEKLFF
>.|TRBV28
CASSSGASTSYEQYF
>.|TRBV19
CASSSGVAQPQHF
>.|TRBV5-1
CASSLRGQRSYNEQFF
>.|TRBV30
CAWSVSHNYEQYF
>TRBD1|TRBV11-3
CASSFGTGGLYEQYF
>.|TRBV20-1
CSASGGTEAFF
>.|TRBV5-1
CASSSLLRDTEQYF
>TRBD1|TRBV27
CASYPWGQRNTEAFF
>TRBD2|TRBV6-4
CASSEQAGGANEQFF
>.|TRBV18
CASSPLRGILNGYTF
>.|TRBV5-1
CASSSAFQVQETQYF
>.|TRBV14
CASSLVDQETQYF
>TRBD1|TRBV28
CASSSQGIKEGQVNTEAFF
>.|TRBV7-9
CASSLGRGYQETQYF
>TRBD1|TRBV5-1
CASSLEPTGMGLGEAFF
>TRBD1|TRBV29-1
CSADRAGGQSGYTF
>.|TRBV7-3
CASSLTGNSPLHF
>TRBD1|TRBV7-9
CASSLDPFKTGGHTEAFF
>TRBD1|TRBV6-5
CASSYSDRVANTEAFF
>TRBD1|TRBV19
CASSIGTGDQYF
>.|TRBV7-3
CASSLGLGEKLFF
>TRBD1|TRBV5-6
CASSRTGVYEQYF
>.|TRBV19
CASSIEGAANTGELFF
>.|TRBV29-1
CSVGGRMNTEAFF
>.|TRBV7-2
CASSLGLTSSYEQYF
>TRBD2|TRBV7-6
CASSPAGDRTQYF
>TRBD1|TRBV28
CASISGPGTGAEAFF
>TRBD1|TRBV7-9
CASSLTMGQGVTDTQYF
>TRBD2|TRBV14
CASSPRLAGGEQFF
>.|TRBV29-1
CSVGQQTEAFF
>TRBD1|TRBV5-5
CASSSGQVVSYEQYF
>TRBD1|TRBV5-4
CASSPGGYGYTF
>.|TRBV2
CASSEFGDSGYTF
>.|TRBV6-5
CASSQGTYEQYF
>TRBD2|TRBV27
CASTVGTAGGPYEQYF
>.|TRBV19
CASSMTGGPNEKLFF
>TRBD2|TRBV27
CASSFTSVYNEQFF
>.|TRBV25-1
CASSSSQQETQYF
>.|TRBV5-1
CASSFSGGMYRTNEKLFF
>.|TRBV28
CASSTGHQNTIYF
>.|TRBV5-1
CASSFDMFGYTF
>.|TRBV29-1
CSVNHWSYNEQFF
>TRBD2|TRBV4-3
CASSLKGRGAGGYTDTQYF
>.|TRBV6-6
CASSYPENTEAFF
>TRBD1|TRBV19
CASSMGTGPYEQYF
>.|TRBV9
CASSVLSGPQTQYF
>TRBD1|TRBV18
CASSPSPTGAAGELFF
>TRBD1|TRBV4-3
CASSQETGANTEAFF
>TRBD2|TRBV7-9
CASKPSGGHYNEQFF
>TRBD1|TRBV7-2
CASSPITWGQGVAFF
>.|TRBV6-1
CASRTESVAADTQYF
>.|TRBV18
CASSDRSETQYF
>.|TRBV6-5
CASSQAGSGNTIYF